The 28 T cell receptor beta chains listed next were all sequenced from one sample in a study of metastatic and nonmetastatic thyroid tumors. Using MiXCR, TCRdb reanalyzed the PCR reads. The sample includes roughly 19,000 clones, about 35% of them seen just once. Until they underwent thyroid surgery, no patient had received any treatment. Input material: tumor tissue. The receptors here all came from a female donor with papillary thyroid cancer or a benign thyroid nodule (not recorded which). Some clones in this sample may be carry-over from other donors' samples.

The sample holds a few counts of this clone. The chain carries TRBV6-5 and TRBJ2-2, with TRBD1 matching 11 bases. The CDR3 spans 16 residues. Losses at the gene ends were 3 bases for V and 4 bases for J; bases not matched to a gene: 4. CDR1 is MNHEY and CDR2 is SVGAGI in the germline V gene. CDR3 coding DNA: TGTGCCAGCAGTTATCCCGGGACAGGGGGCACCGGGGAGCTGTTTTTT. This encodes CASSYPGTGGTGELFF.

This clone has only a few counts. The CDR3 DNA follows: TGTGCCAGTAGTACGGGACGGGAGAATCAGCCCCAGCATTTT. It specifies CASSTGRENQPQHF. V and J are TRBV19 and TRBJ1-5, with a possible D match to TRBD1 (5 bases). The CDR3 is made up of 14 amino acids. Looked up from germline, CDR1 is LNHDA and CDR2 is SQIVND (reference sequence). V was shortened by 4 bases and J by 4 bases, with 11 bases between the two germline ends.

This clone has just a few counts. This chain connects TRBV12-3 or TRBV12-4 to TRBJ2-3; D not resolved. The CDR3 is made up of 14 amino acids. Between the trimmed V and J ends, which lost 7 bases and 4 bases, there was a span of 15 bases. The CDR3 loop is CASTPELSPDTQYF. CDR3 DNA: TGTGCCAGCACTCCGGAGCTAAGTCCAGATACGCAGTATTTT.

J is TRBJ1-6 and V is TRBV10-3; 7 nucleotides line up with TRBD1. With V trimmed by 10 bases and J by 6 bases, 12 bases remained unmatched. In germline, CDR1 is ENHRY, CDR2 SYGVKD. The CDR3 is made up of 15 amino acids. This CDR3 reads CATDPTGFGNSPLHF. In nucleotides, the CDR3 is TGTGCCACCGATCCGACAGGGTTCGGTAATTCACCCCTCCACTTT.

This sequence joins TRBV7-6 and TRBJ1-6, with D uncertain. Germline lookup yields CDR1 SGHVS and CDR2 FNYEAQ. The CDR3 spans 13 residues. The V end lost 5 bases, the J end lost 11 bases, and 13 bases lay between the germline ends. CDR3 sequence reads: CASSQSPRTPLHF. The CDR3 DNA is TGTGCCAGCAGCCAAAGCCCAAGGACACCCCTCCACTTT.

The J gene is TRBJ2-1, the V gene TRBV20-1; unclear D gene. There are 15 residues in the CDR3. Per the germline V gene, CDR1 is DFQATT and CDR2 is SNEGSKA (reference sequence). V was clipped by 3 bases and J by 3 bases, with 15 bases between them. As DNA, the CDR3 is TGCAGTGCTAGTGCCCCAAAGGTACTCTACAATGAGCAGTTCTTC. As protein: CSASAPKVLYNEQFF.

The chain has TRBV19 and TRBJ2-2; TRBD1 is a possible D gene (6 bases). Trimming cost V 6 bases and J 0 bases, with 17 bases left between them. The CDR3 covers 17 residues. The germline V gene encodes CDR1 LNHDA and CDR2 SQIVND (reference sequence). The CDR3 loop reads CASSQRGMAANTGELFF. Here the CDR3 DNA reads TGTGCCAGTAGCCAGAGGGGGATGGCAGCGAACACCGGGGAGCTGTTTTTT.

This clone was detected only a few times. The chain employs TRBV19 and TRBJ1-2, with unresolved D. CDR3 size: 12 residues. Trimming shortened V by 5 bases and J by 8 bases, and 12 bases separated the two germline ends. The germline V gene encodes CDR1 LNHDA and CDR2 SQIVND (reference sequence). The CDR3 protein is CASSFVLGGYTF. DNA for the CDR3: TGTGCCAGTAGTTTTGTACTGGGGGGCTACACCTTC.

The chain links TRBV4-1 to TRBJ2-7; TRBD2 matches 7 bases. In germline, CDR1 is MGHRA, CDR2 YSYEKL. The CDR3 is made up of 16 amino acids. J lost 3 bases, V lost 1 base, and 9 bases had no gene match. The CDR3 DNA follows: TGCGCCAGCAGCCAAGCTGGCGGGAGTAGAGGCTACGAGCAGTACTTC. Its translation is CASSQAGGSRGYEQYF.

V and J are TRBV11-3 and TRBJ1-2; maybe TRBD1 (5 bases). V shed 5 bases and J shed 2 bases, with 9 bases lying between them. Germline V lookup: CDR1 SGHNT, CDR2 YENEEA. This CDR3 region has 13 residues. CDR3 DNA sequence: TGTGCCAGCAGCCCCGACAGAAACTATGGCTACACCTTC. As protein: CASSPDRNYGYTF.

This clone was counted between two and nine times. CDR3 nucleotide sequence: TGTGCCAGCAGTTTATCCCACTCTAGCAGGGAGACCCAGTACTTC. The encoded protein is CASSLSHSSRETQYF. The chain links TRBV27 to TRBJ2-5; maybe TRBD2 (5 bases). In germline, CDR1 is MNHEY, CDR2 SMNVEV (reference sequence). This CDR3 is 15 amino acids long. V shed 0 bases and J shed 5 bases, with 13 bases lying between them.

This clone was found a few times. The chain has TRBV6-1 and TRBJ2-7; TRBD2 might be the D (6 bases). Germline V lookup: CDR1 MNHNS, CDR2 SASEGT. This CDR3 contains 11 residues. Trimming pared 5 bases from V and 6 bases from J, leaving 8 bases between. CDR3 sequence reads: CASSHGGEQYF. CDR3 sequence (DNA): TGTGCCAGCAGTCACGGGGGCGAGCAGTACTTC.

This clone was counted a few times. The V call is TRBV12-3 or TRBV12-4, the J call TRBJ1-2, with D maybe TRBD1 (6 bases). The CDR3 extends over 11 amino acids. V gave up 5 bases and J gave up 5 bases, with 6 bases separating them. For the CDR3, the DNA is TGTGCCAGCAGTACAGGGTATGGCTACACCTTC. As protein: CASSTGYGYTF.

V and J are TRBV15 and TRBJ2-1, with D unresolved. Germline assignment: CDR1 LNHNV and CDR2 YYDKDF (reference sequence). This CDR3 has 14 amino acids. V was clipped by 1 base and J by 4 bases, with 8 bases between them. This CDR3 reads CATSRVGRYNEQFF. The CDR3 region has the DNA TGTGCCACCAGCAGAGTAGGGCGGTACAATGAGCAGTTCTTC. The full variable domain, completed using reference TRBV15 and TRBJ2-1, is DAMVIQNPRYQVTQFGKPVTLSCSQTLNHNVMYWYQQKSSQAPKLLFHYYDKDFNNEADTPDNFQSRRPNTSFCFLDIRSPGLGDTAMYLCATSRVGRYNEQFFGPGTRLTVL.

The J gene is TRBJ2-7, the V gene TRBV5-1, with 8 bases that match TRBD2. Per the germline V gene, CDR1 is SGHRS and CDR2 is YFSETQ. J was trimmed by 5 bases and V by 3 bases; bases with no gene match: 10. The CDR3 loop spans 15 amino acids. In DNA form, the CDR3 reads TGCGCCAGCAGCTCAGGACTAGCAAGTTCCAACGAGCAGTACTTC. This translates into CASSSGLASSNEQYF.

This rearrangement joins TRBV6-4 to TRBJ1-1, with TRBD1 as a possible D gene (6 bases). Trimming removed 0 bases at V and 1 base at J, with 9 bases between. The germline V gene has CDR1 MRHNA and CDR2 SNTAGT. This CDR3 spans 15 amino acids. The CDR3 sequence is CASSDSPDRNTEAFF. In DNA form, the CDR3 reads TGTGCCAGCAGTGACTCCCCGGACAGGAACACTGAAGCTTTCTTT.

This clone was seen a handful of times. This chain connects TRBV12-3 or TRBV12-4 to TRBJ2-7; D call uncertain. This CDR3 has 11 residues. V was trimmed by 6 bases and J by 3 bases, leaving 6 bases between them. CDR3: CASSNGYEQYF. As DNA, the CDR3 is TGTGCCAGCAGCAATGGCTACGAGCAGTACTTC.

The V and J genes are TRBV10-2 and TRBJ2-1; the match to TRBD2 covers 10 bases. V was pared by 7 bases and J by 7 bases, with 16 bases of the junction left unmatched. The CDR3 extends over 17 amino acids. The germline gives CDR1 WSHSY, CDR2 SAAADI. CDR3 loop: CASTGGLAGVWGNEQFF. CDR3 sequence (DNA): TGCGCCAGCACGGGGGGGCTAGCGGGAGTCTGGGGGAATGAGCAGTTCTTC.

The CDR3 here is CASTRTDTQYF. CDR3 nucleotides: TGTGCCAGCACGAGGACAGATACGCAGTATTTT. The genes are TRBV6-1 and TRBJ2-3; no reliable D call. Germline V lookup: CDR1 MNHNS, CDR2 SASEGT. CDR3 length: 11 residues. Trimming removed 7 bases at V and 3 bases at J, with 5 bases between.

In this sample, this clone turned up a few times. The rearrangement links TRBV2 to TRBJ2-3, with 12 bases identical to TRBD1. The V segment lost 7 bases and the J segment 6 bases; nucleotides outside the gene matches: 11. The CDR3 covers 16 residues. Germline V gives CDR1 SNHLY, CDR2 FYNNEI. In DNA form, the CDR3 reads TGTGCCAGCACCCACGCGGGACAGGGGGCGGGTGATACGCAGTATTTT. It codes for CASTHAGQGAGDTQYF.

This chain connects TRBV6-2 or TRBV6-3 to TRBJ2-3, with 11 positions matching TRBD2. The CDR3 extends over 15 amino acids. Germline CDR1 reads MNHEY; CDR2 reads SVGEGT. V was pared by 5 bases and J by 4 bases, with 5 bases of the junction left unmatched. The CDR3 sequence is CASSTLAGGPDTQYF. The CDR3 DNA reads TGTGCCAGCAGTACCCTAGCGGGGGGACCAGATACGCAGTATTTT.

This clone turned up a few times. The V gene is TRBV6-7, the J gene TRBJ2-7, with 9 positions matching TRBD1. Being an ORF, TRBV6-7 has a function that is uncertain. The CDR3 loop spans 15 amino acids. Trimming took 2 bases from V and 3 from J; bases not matched to a gene: 5. For the CDR3, the DNA is TGTGCCAGCAGTTACGCCGGGACAGGGTACTACGAGCAGTACTTC. This codes for CASSYAGTGYYEQYF.

This clone was seen once. This chain joins TRBV30 and TRBJ2-7, with 7 bases aligning to TRBD1. V lost 0 bases, J lost 5 bases, and 7 bases stayed unmatched. CDR3 size: 14 residues. Germline lookup yields CDR1 GTSNPN and CDR2 SVGIG (reference sequence). The CDR3 here is CAWSVRGGKDEQYF. The CDR3 DNA follows: TGTGCCTGGAGTGTACGAGGGGGCAAGGACGAGCAGTACTTC.

This clone was counted at least ten times. A much larger clone sits a single nucleotide away, making a read error possible. At the DNA level, this CDR3 is encoded by other sequences in the same sample as well. The chain links TRBV5-5 to TRBJ2-2; no clear D. V lost 6 bases, J lost 2 bases, and 11 bases lay in between. Germline V gives CDR1 SGHKS, CDR2 YYEKEE (reference sequence). This CDR3 is 14 amino acids long. The CDR3 nucleotides are TGTGCCAGCACCCGGTCCTCAAACACCGGGGAGCTGTTTTTT. This codes for CASTRSSNTGELFF.

The J gene is TRBJ1-5, the V gene TRBV28; 9 nucleotides match TRBD1. This CDR3 has 15 residues. CDR1 is MDHEN, CDR2 SYDVKM, per germline. The trim removed 6 bases at V and 2 bases at J, leaving 5 bases unmatched. This CDR3 is CASSQQGAGNQPQHF. The CDR3 region has the DNA TGTGCCAGCAGCCAACAGGGGGCCGGCAATCAGCCCCAGCATTTT.

The count of this clone is one. This chain connects TRBV9 to TRBJ1-3; D is undetermined. Germline loops: CDR1 SGDLS, CDR2 YYNGEE. The CDR3 consists of 14 residues. V gave up 3 bases and J gave up 2 bases, with 9 bases separating them. For the CDR3, the DNA is TGTGCCAGCAGCGAGATCTCGGCTGGAAACACCATATATTTT. Amino acid sequence: CASSEISAGNTIYF. The full variable domain, in which reference TRBV9 and TRBJ1-3 provide the parts outside the CDR3, is DSGVTQTPKHLITATGQRVTLRCSPRSGDLSVYWYQQSLDQGLQFLIQYYNGEERAKGNILERFSAQQFPDLHSELNLSSLELGDSALYFCASSEISAGNTIYFGEGSWLTVV.

The rearrangement links TRBV29-1 to TRBJ1-3, with a weak D call TRBD1 (6 bases). The CDR3 runs 14 residues. V was clipped by 6 bases and J by 2 bases, with 14 bases between them. Looked up from germline, CDR1 is SQVTM and CDR2 is ANQGSEA. This chain's CDR3 is CSVITGYPGNTIYF. For the CDR3, the DNA is TGCAGCGTAATCACAGGGTATCCTGGAAACACCATATATTTT.

V usage is TRBV13 and J usage is TRBJ2-1; 10 bases are shared with TRBD2. V dropped 4 bases and J dropped 6; count of bases not matched to a gene: 6. This CDR3 is 15 amino acids long. Germline V lookup: CDR1 PRHDT, CDR2 FYEKMQ (reference sequence). CDR3 sequence (DNA): TGTGCCAGCAGCTCAGGACTAGCGGATTTCAATGAGCAGTTCTTC. Its translation is CASSSGLADFNEQFF.